This TCR beta chain was recorded in a study of cytomegalovirus exposure and HLA in healthy donors. For the study at large: The same platform was used for the 110 or so validation repertoires and the 500 to 700 first-cohort repertoires, a later analysis reported. Overall study findings and caveats: Three of the chains that were CMV-associated were confirmed in vitro to be specific for CMV antigens. Cytomegalovirus association was listed for around 180 TCR beta chains.

Germline loops: CDR1 SQVTM, CDR2 ANQGSEA. The CDR3 consists of 14 residues. With V trimmed by 7 bases and J by 10 bases, 8 bases remained unmatched. Donors came from a validation cohort of some 110 subjects, distinct from the first 666-subject cohort. TCRdb's table, derived via immunoSEQ multiplex PCR, lists solely in-frame clones and lacks some. The data hold approximately 100,000 clones, with roughly 90% observed a single time. Concerning this clone: Its specificity is unknown.

The TCR originated in a woman younger than 35 in good health and CMV-seropositive. The sample was PBMCs. The rearrangement joins TRBV29-1 to TRBJ2-1, with 15 bases fitting TRBD2. Here the CDR3 DNA reads TGCAGCGCCCCGGGACTAGCGGGGGGTTACGAGCAGTTCTTC. This codes for CSAPGLAGGYEQFF.